Shown below are 18 T cell receptor beta chains from a single sample sequenced in a study of response to subunit inactivated influenza vaccine (dated by TCRdb to 2017 to 2018). Libraries were built with RT-PCR. TCRdb shows the sequencer as Illumina HiSeq 2500. TCRdb cleaned the public reads at Q25 with fastp, built clones with MiXCR and kept in-frame beta chains. Under each unique CDR3 protein, matching rows form one entry showing the most common genes and DNA. This sample is represented by hundreds of thousands of distinct CDR3 sequences; roughly 15% of them were singletons. The top ten clonotypes cover about 7.6% of the sample. This specimen was PBMCs from blood, taken around two weeks before vaccination. These receptors came from a middle-aged man who received an inactivated influenza vaccine. Donor details come from another sample of the same person, matched by shared clones.

The gene calls are TRBV15 and TRBJ2-5; perhaps D is TRBD1 or TRBD2 (5 bases each). The CDR3 covers 15 residues. Trimming cost V 2 bases and J 5 bases, with 15 bases left between them. Germline V gene lookup returns CDR1 LNHNV and CDR2 YYDKDF (reference sequence). CDR3 sequence (DNA): TGTGCCACCAGCAGATCGGGAAGGGGCTGGGAGACCCAGTACTTC. As protein: CATSRSGRGWETQYF. The entire variable domain, with the rest obtained from reference TRBV15 and TRBJ2-5, is as follows: DAMVIQNPRYQVTQFGKPVTLSCSQTLNHNVMYWYQQKSSQAPKLLFHYYDKDFNNEADTPDNFQSRRPNTSFCFLDIRSPGLGDTAMYLCATSRSGRGWETQYFGPGTRLLVL.

This rearrangement joins TRBV6-5 to TRBJ1-5; a possible D gene is TRBD1 (5 bases). Per the germline V gene, CDR1 is MNHEY and CDR2 is SVGAGI. The CDR3 sequence is 16 residues long. V was cut by 0 bases and J by 7 bases, with 16 bases left in between. CDR3 sequence reads: CASSYSGPRDGQPQHF. The CDR3 nucleotides are TGTGCCAGCAGTTACTCGGGGCCCAGGGACGGGCAGCCCCAGCATTTT.

The CDR3 nucleotides read TGTGCCAGCAGCGCCAATTCGGGACAGGTGTACAATGAGCAGTTCTTC. It codes for CASSANSGQVYNEQFF. The rearrangement uses TRBV11-2 and TRBJ2-1, with 8 bases that match TRBD1. J was trimmed by 4 bases and V by 5 bases; bases with no gene match: 10. CDR1 is SGHAT and CDR2 is FQNNGV in the germline V gene. This CDR3 has 16 residues.

This clonotype was detected only a few times. DNA for the CDR3: TGTGCCAGCAGCCAAGAGGCGGGGGAGGGGTACGAGCAGTACTTC. Its protein product is CASSQEAGEGYEQYF. This chain connects TRBV3-1 to TRBJ2-7; TRBD2 matches at 7 bases. Trimming at V came to 0 bases and at J to 4 bases, leaving 6 bases not matched to a gene. Germline-derived CDR1 and CDR2 are LGHDT and YNNKEL (reference sequence). This CDR3 is 15 amino acids long.

Only a few counts were recorded for this clonotype. DNA of the CDR3: TGCGCCAGCAGCCAAGATAGAGGTATCTCCTCCTACAATGAGCAGTTCTTC. This translates into CASSQDRGISSYNEQFF. The V gene is TRBV4-3, the J gene TRBJ2-1; no clear D gene. Germline CDR1 LGHNA, CDR2 YSLEER. V was cut by 0 bases and J by 0 bases, with 12 bases left in between. The CDR3 has 17 residues.

This clonotype was seen a handful of times. The chain uses TRBV27 and TRBJ2-6; 7 positions match TRBD1. The CDR3 consists of 17 residues. CDR1 and CDR2 (germline): MNHEY, SMNVEV (reference sequence). The junction had 8 bases not matched to a gene; V was cut back by 6 bases and J by 0 bases. This chain's CDR3 is CASSRRDSISGANVLTF. CDR3 DNA sequence: TGTGCCAGCAGCCGACGGGACAGTATCTCTGGGGCCAACGTCCTGACTTTC.

The chain links TRBV29-1 to TRBJ2-1; a possible D gene is TRBD2 (6 bases). CDR1 SQVTM and CDR2 ANQGSEA come from the germline V gene. V shed 7 bases and J shed 9 bases, with 16 bases lying between them. The CDR3 spans 12 residues. In nucleotides, the CDR3 is TGCAGCGCCCGACTAGGTAGCAGTGAGCAGTTCTTC. Its translation: CSARLGSSEQFF.

CDR3: CSARDGRGPYEQYF. As DNA, the CDR3 is TGCAGTGCTAGAGATGGCAGGGGCCCCTACGAGCAGTACTTC. The chain joins TRBV20-1 to TRBJ2-7; D perhaps matches TRBD1 (6 bases). V was trimmed by 0 bases and J by 2 bases, leaving 11 bases between them. CDR1 is DFQATT and CDR2 is SNEGSKA in the germline V gene (reference sequence). The CDR3 is 14 amino acids.

V is TRBV27 and J is TRBJ2-7; D gene unclear. CDR1 is MNHEY and CDR2 is SMNVEV in the germline V gene (reference sequence). Trimming removed 0 bases from V and 4 bases from J, with 7 bases in between. The CDR3 has 13 residues. The DNA of the CDR3 is TGTGCCAGCAGTTTATCGATCGGGTACGAGCAGTACTTC. Protein product: CASSLSIGYEQYF.

This chain connects TRBV10-3 to TRBJ2-1; 10 bases map to TRBD2. The CDR3 consists of 15 residues. The V gene end was trimmed by 10 bases and the J gene end by 5 bases; junction bases not matched to a gene: 11. CDR1 is ENHRY, CDR2 SYGVKD, per germline. The CDR3 here is CATGAGSGRDNEQFF. CDR3 nucleotides: TGTGCCACAGGGGCGGGGAGCGGGAGGGACAATGAGCAGTTCTTC.

The chain links TRBV2 to TRBJ2-7; possible D gene TRBD1, 5 bases. Trimming took off 6 bases at V and 5 bases at J, with 20 bases between the two ends. This CDR3 has 15 residues. Germline values: CDR1 SNHLY, CDR2 FYNNEI. Written as DNA, the CDR3 is TGTGCCAGCAGATTTGGTCGGACAACTACCCACGAGCAGTACTTC. Its protein product is CASRFGRTTTHEQYF.

V is TRBV12-3 or TRBV12-4 and J is TRBJ2-7; TRBD2 is a possible D gene (6 bases). V was pared by 5 bases and J by 3 bases, with 17 bases between. CDR3 length: 15 residues. In nucleotides, the CDR3 is TGTGCCAGCAGTCGCGGGGCTGTTCGTGGCTACGAGCAGTACTTC. Amino acid sequence: CASSRGAVRGYEQYF.

This clonotype has ten or more counts. The chain carries TRBV20-1 and TRBJ2-7; D remains unclear. This CDR3 has 14 residues. Germline V lookup: CDR1 DFQATT, CDR2 SNEGSKA (reference sequence). V was shortened by 3 bases and J by 1 base, with 13 bases between the two germline ends. The CDR3 DNA sequence: TGCAGTGCTAGCCCAGGATCCGTTTCCTACGAGCAGTACTTC. This sequence encodes CSASPGSVSYEQYF.

This clonotype was recorded a few times. V gene TRBV12-3 or TRBV12-4 combines with J gene TRBJ2-3, with a tentative D call TRBD2 (6 bases). The CDR3 has 13 residues. The V end lost 8 bases, the J end lost 4 bases, and 13 bases lay between the germline ends. The CDR3 region is CASLGLPADTQYF. In DNA form, the CDR3 reads TGTGCCAGCCTGGGACTCCCGGCAGATACGCAGTATTTT.

This clonotype was seen repeatedly, ten times or more. The chain joins TRBV5-1 to TRBJ2-3, with D uncertain. Between the trimmed V and J ends, which lost 0 bases and 0 bases, there was a span of 8 bases. CDR3 length: 15 residues. Per germline, CDR1 SGHRS and CDR2 YFSETQ. The CDR3 DNA sequence: TGCGCCAGCAGCTTGGGGCAGACTAGCACAGATACGCAGTATTTT. Translation: CASSLGQTSTDTQYF. Supplemented by reference TRBV5-1 and TRBJ2-3, the full variable domain reads KAGVTQTPRYLIKTRGQQVTLSCSPISGHRSVSWYQQTPGQGLQFLFEYFSETQRNKGNFPGRFSGRQFSNSRSEMNVSTLELGDSALYLCASSLGQTSTDTQYFGPGTRLTVL.

This chain joins TRBV9 and TRBJ2-7, with 10 bases lining up with TRBD2. V lost 3 bases, J lost 6 bases, and 18 bases stayed unmatched. CDR3 length equals 18 residues. Germline values: CDR1 SGDLS, CDR2 YYNGEE. CDR3 nucleotide sequence: TGTGCCAGCAGCGCGACCTCGGGACTAGCGCTTGACGTCGGCGAGCAGTACTTC. Its protein is CASSATSGLALDVGEQYF.

The V call is TRBV9, the J call TRBJ2-1; tentative D call: TRBD2 (6 bases). With 2 bases removed from V and 9 bases from J, the gap between germline ends came to 18 bases. Germline CDR1 and CDR2: SGDLS and YYNGEE. This CDR3 is 15 amino acids long. CDR3 nucleotides: TGTGCCAGCAGCGTGGGGGAGGCACCATACGGTGAGCAGTTCTTC. It codes for CASSVGEAPYGEQFF.

In this sample, this clonotype turned up a few times. The chain couples TRBV9 to TRBJ2-1, with D perhaps TRBD2 (6 bases). The germline V gene encodes CDR1 SGDLS and CDR2 YYNGEE. CDR3 length equals 14 residues. The ends were cut back, 0 bases at V and 9 bases at J, with 13 bases in the middle. Here the CDR3 DNA reads TGTGCCAGCAGCGTAGAGGGTAGCGGTACTGAGCAGTTCTTC. Translating it yields CASSVEGSGTEQFF.